These 20 T cell receptor beta chains share one sample of origin, sequenced in a study of blood T cells in healthy people across ages. Using a J-beta primer mix together with a sample-barcoded 5' primer, a second PCR was run for 7 to 11 cycles. Each CDR3 protein gets one entry after TCRdb re-called the 5' RACE reads with MiXCR. The sample carries around 2 million distinct CDR3 sequences, around 42% recorded once. The material sequenced was blood. These receptors were taken from a human donor in good health.

The chain carries TRBV4-1 and TRBJ1-1, with D possibly matching TRBD1 (5 bases). CDR1 and CDR2 (germline): MGHRA, YSYEKL. V shed 4 bases and J shed 6 bases, with 15 bases lying between them. This CDR3 is 14 amino acids long. The CDR3 sequence: CASSLWMGDPEAFF. The CDR3 region has the DNA TGCGCCAGCAGCCTGTGGATGGGGGATCCTGAAGCTTTCTTT.

The sample holds a few counts of this clonotype. J is TRBJ1-1 and V is TRBV7-9; possibly TRBD1 for D (5 bases). V shed 9 bases and J shed 8 bases, with 16 bases lying between them. The CDR3 contains 12 residues. Germline V CDR1 and CDR2: SEHNR, FQNEAQ (reference sequence). CDR3: CASSQGESEAFF. The CDR3 nucleotides read TGTGCCAGTAGCCAGGGAGAGTCAGAAGCTTTCTTT.

The V and J genes are TRBV11-2 and TRBJ2-3; 7 positions agree with TRBD2. This CDR3 is 18 amino acids long. Trimming at V came to 5 bases and at J to 1 base, leaving 15 bases not matched to a gene. The germline V gene has CDR1 SGHAT and CDR2 FQNNGV. The CDR3 is CASSPPGGEGSRTDTQYF. Here the CDR3 DNA reads TGTGCCAGCAGCCCCCCCGGAGGGGAGGGTAGCCGCACAGATACGCAGTATTTT.

Note on this clonotype: It may be a read error: a sequence one base away is much more abundant. The rearrangement links TRBV20-1 to TRBJ2-3; TRBD2 aligns across 7 bases. V trimming: 5 bases; J trimming: 1 base; junction bases outside the gene matches: 12. In germline, CDR1 is DFQATT, CDR2 SNEGSKA (reference sequence). The CDR3 length is 16 residues. The CDR3 spells CSALSASGRGTDTQYF. The CDR3 DNA reads TGCAGTGCTCTCTCCGCTAGCGGAAGGGGCACAGATACGCAGTATTTT.

The genes are TRBV4-1 and TRBJ1-2; 7 bases fit TRBD1. V gave up 8 bases and J gave up 7 bases; unmatched junction bases: 16. From germline, CDR1 is MGHRA and CDR2 YSYEKL. The CDR3 extends over 15 amino acids. CDR3 coding DNA: TGCGCCAGCCGCCGACAGGGAGCTTTTTTAGGTGGCTACACCTTC. This codes for CASRRQGAFLGGYTF.

J is TRBJ2-7 and V is TRBV7-2, with 11 bases lining up with TRBD1. Germline CDR1 is SGHTA and CDR2 is FQGNSA. This CDR3 region has 16 residues. After removal of 7 bases from V and 3 bases from J, the junction contained 11 bases not matched to a gene. The CDR3 spells CASTQGAGTGGYEQYF. DNA of the CDR3: TGTGCCAGCACCCAGGGGGCCGGGACAGGGGGCTACGAGCAGTACTTC.

The chain's CDR3 is CASRYRQNQETQYF. CDR3 nucleotides: TGTGCCAGCAGATACCGACAGAACCAAGAGACCCAGTACTTC. The chain is built from TRBV6-6 and TRBJ2-5; D is perhaps TRBD1 (5 bases). From germline, CDR1 is MNHNY and CDR2 SVGAGI (reference sequence). The CDR3 spans 14 residues. The V end lost 6 bases, the J end lost 0 bases, and 11 bases lay between the germline ends.

V usage is TRBV25-1 and J usage is TRBJ2-4; D remains unclear. The J call may not be correct, given that the DNA end is closer to TRBJ2-7. The CDR3 has 13 residues. Germline V lookup: CDR1 MGHDK, CDR2 SYGVNS. The CDR3 region is CASSEFYSSEQYF. Written as DNA, the CDR3 is TGTGCCAGCAGTGAATTCTATAGCAGCGAGCAGTACTTC.

The chain has TRBV25-1 and TRBJ2-7, with TRBD1 matching over 8 bases. The CDR3 runs to 14 residues. Trimming cost V 6 bases and J 9 bases; bases outside gene matches: 13. Germline V gene sequence: CDR1 MGHDK, CDR2 SYGVNS. DNA for the CDR3: TGTGCCAGCAGCGTCGGGAACAGGGGGTTCGGGCAGTACTTC. Its translation: CASSVGNRGFGQYF.

This clonotype was detected only a few times. The gene calls are TRBV6-2 or TRBV6-3 and TRBJ2-1; TRBD2 matches 7 bases. This CDR3 is built from 16 residues. V was clipped by 7 bases and J by 7 bases; unmatched bases: 16. Germline V gene lookup returns CDR1 MNHEY and CDR2 SVGEGT. CDR3 in DNA: TGTGCCAGCACCCTATGGTGGACCGGGACTACTAATGAGCAGTTCTTC. Protein: CASTLWWTGTTNEQFF.

The sample holds a few counts of this clonotype. This chain joins TRBV30 and TRBJ2-7; no firm D call. V gave up 2 bases and J gave up 0 bases, with 8 bases separating them. The CDR3 is 13 amino acids. The germline gives CDR1 GTSNPN, CDR2 SVGIG (reference sequence). CDR3 sequence reads: CAWSSGSSYEQYF. The CDR3 DNA follows: TGTGCCTGGAGTTCAGGAAGCTCCTACGAGCAGTACTTC.

The chain carries TRBV5-1 and TRBJ2-1; D is ambiguous. The CDR3 consists of 13 residues. V lost 2 bases and J 7 bases, leaving 10 bases between the germline ends. CDR1 and CDR2 (germline): SGHRS, YFSETQ. The CDR3 is CASSFTESNEQFF. The CDR3 DNA reads TGCGCCAGCAGCTTCACCGAGTCTAATGAGCAGTTCTTC.

The CDR3 DNA reads TGTGCCAGCAGCTTAGTGGGTTTGCAGGGAATAGGAGGCTACACCTTC. As protein: CASSLVGLQGIGGYTF. The gene calls are TRBV7-8 and TRBJ1-2; TRBD1 might be the D (5 bases). CDR3 length: 16 amino acids. Trimming cost V 1 base and J 8 bases, with 20 bases left between them. Germline CDR1 and CDR2: SGHVS and FQNEAQ.

Note on this clonotype: One end of the junction varies from germline; a read error may be responsible. The rearrangement uses TRBV7-9 and TRBJ2-6; either TRBD1 or TRBD2 may supply D (5 bases each). CDR3 length: 20 amino acids. CDR1 is SEHNR and CDR2 is FQNEAQ in the germline V gene (reference sequence). The CDR3 sequence: CAGSLRVLSRQHSGANVLTF. The CDR3 DNA reads as TGTGCCGGCAGCTTGAGGGTTTTGAGCAGACAGCACTCTGGGGCTAACGTCCTGACTTTC.

The rearrangement links TRBV7-3 to TRBJ2-1; 7 bases match TRBD2. Germline V lookup: CDR1 SGHTA, CDR2 FQGTGA. J gave up 8 bases and V 11 bases, and 24 bases lay outside the gene matches. The CDR3 loop spans 17 amino acids. The CDR3 region has the DNA TGTGCCCCCCCGCGTTGGCTAGCGGTTAAGGCCCAGCATGAGCAGTTCTTC. Translation: CAPPRWLAVKAQHEQFF.

This chain links TRBV20-1 with TRBJ2-1, with D uncertain. CDR1 is DFQATT, CDR2 SNEGSKA, per germline (reference sequence). Trimming stripped 1 base from V and 4 bases from J, with 8 bases between. The CDR3 totals 13 residues. DNA of the CDR3: TGCAGTGCTAGAGGTCAGGTTTACAATGAGCAGTTCTTC. Protein sequence: CSARGQVYNEQFF.

This clonotype was counted only a few times. This sequence joins TRBV7-9 and TRBJ1-5, with D hard to call. The germline V and J ends were trimmed by 0 bases and 0 bases, with 18 bases remaining between them. Germline loops: CDR1 SEHNR, CDR2 FQNEAQ (reference sequence). The CDR3 spans 19 residues. DNA for the CDR3: TGTGCCAGCAGCTTAGCTACCGGGGAGCCATGGGATAGCAATCAGCCCCAGCATTTT. Residues: CASSLATGEPWDSNQPQHF.

V usage is TRBV7-9 and J usage is TRBJ2-7; no clear D gene. The ends were cut back, 5 bases at V and 7 bases at J, with 12 bases in the middle. This CDR3 comprises 12 residues. Germline V gene sequence: CDR1 SEHNR, CDR2 FQNEAQ (reference sequence). CDR3 DNA sequence: TGTGCCAGCAGCGCCGACTTCGAGGAGCAGTACTTC. Translation: CASSADFEEQYF.

A remark on this clonotype: One junction end disagrees with the germline gene, perhaps due to a read error. The genes are TRBV29-1 and TRBJ1-2; a possible D gene is TRBD1 (5 bases). This CDR3 spans 12 amino acids. The V gene's germline CDR1 is SQVTM and CDR2 ANQGSEA. The CDR3 DNA follows: TGCAGCGTTGTTAACAGGCTCTATGGCTGCACCTTC. Amino acid sequence: CSVVNRLYGCTF.

This clonotype was counted a few times. V and J are TRBV5-1 and TRBJ2-5; 10 nucleotides match TRBD2. This CDR3 spans 15 amino acids. Germline CDR1 and CDR2: SGHRS and YFSETQ. The V gene end was trimmed by 4 bases and the J gene end by 5 bases; junction bases not matched to a gene: 8. The CDR3 region has the DNA TGCGCCAGCAGCGATGATAGCGGGGGGTACGAGACCCAGTACTTC. Its translation is CASSDDSGGYETQYF.